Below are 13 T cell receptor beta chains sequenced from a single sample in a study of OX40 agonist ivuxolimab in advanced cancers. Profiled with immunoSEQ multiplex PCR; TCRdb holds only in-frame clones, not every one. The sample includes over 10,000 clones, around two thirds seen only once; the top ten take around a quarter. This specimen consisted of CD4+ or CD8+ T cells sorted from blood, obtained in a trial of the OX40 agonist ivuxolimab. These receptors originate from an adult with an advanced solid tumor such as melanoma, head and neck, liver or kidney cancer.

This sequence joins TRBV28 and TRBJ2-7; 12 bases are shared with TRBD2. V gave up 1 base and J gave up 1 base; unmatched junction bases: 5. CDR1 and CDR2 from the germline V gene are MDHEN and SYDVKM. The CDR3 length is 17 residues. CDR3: CASSLSAGTSGSYEQYF. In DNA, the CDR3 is TGTGCCAGCAGTTTATCCGCAGGGACTAGCGGGTCCTACGAGCAGTACTTC.

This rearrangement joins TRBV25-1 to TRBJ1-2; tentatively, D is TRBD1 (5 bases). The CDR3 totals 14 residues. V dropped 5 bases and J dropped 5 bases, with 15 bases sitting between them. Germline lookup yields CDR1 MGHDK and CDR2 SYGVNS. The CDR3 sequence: CASSPEGRVYGYTF. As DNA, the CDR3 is TGTGCCAGCAGTCCGGAGGGGAGAGTATATGGCTACACCTTC.

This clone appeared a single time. This CDR3 reads CAISPGASNEQFF. In nucleotides, the CDR3 is TGTGCCATCAGCCCCGGGGCGAGCAATGAGCAGTTCTTC. This chain links TRBV10-3 with TRBJ2-1; tentatively, D is TRBD1 or TRBD2 (5 bases each). The germline CDR1 and CDR2 sequences are ENHRY and SYGVKD. Deletions cut 6 bases from V and 6 bases from J, with 12 bases between. The CDR3 runs 13 residues.

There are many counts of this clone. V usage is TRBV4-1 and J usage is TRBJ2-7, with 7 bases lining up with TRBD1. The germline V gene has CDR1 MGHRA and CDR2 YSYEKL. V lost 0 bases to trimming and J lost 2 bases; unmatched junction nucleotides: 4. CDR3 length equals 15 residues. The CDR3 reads CASSQEPGTAYEQYF. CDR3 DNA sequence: TGCGCCAGCAGCCAAGAACCCGGGACAGCCTACGAGCAGTACTTC.

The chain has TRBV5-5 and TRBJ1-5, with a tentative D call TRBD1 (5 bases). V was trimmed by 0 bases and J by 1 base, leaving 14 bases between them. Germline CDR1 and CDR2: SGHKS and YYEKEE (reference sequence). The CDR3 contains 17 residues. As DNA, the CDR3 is TGTGCCAGCAGCTTGGTGTCAGGGAAGCGGAGCAATCAGCCCCAGCATTTT. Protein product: CASSLVSGKRSNQPQHF.

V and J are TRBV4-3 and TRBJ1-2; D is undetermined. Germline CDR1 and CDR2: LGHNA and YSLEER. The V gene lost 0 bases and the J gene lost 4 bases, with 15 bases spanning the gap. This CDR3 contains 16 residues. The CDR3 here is CASSQDHSRIVYGYTF. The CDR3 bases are TGCGCCAGCAGCCAAGATCATAGCCGGATAGTCTATGGCTACACCTTC.

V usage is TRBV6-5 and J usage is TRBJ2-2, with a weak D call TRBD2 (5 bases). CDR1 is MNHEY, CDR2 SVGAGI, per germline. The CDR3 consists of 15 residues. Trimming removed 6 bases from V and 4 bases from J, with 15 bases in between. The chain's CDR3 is CASRPRASSTGELFF. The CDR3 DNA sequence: TGTGCCAGCAGACCAAGGGCTAGCTCCACCGGGGAGCTGTTTTTT.

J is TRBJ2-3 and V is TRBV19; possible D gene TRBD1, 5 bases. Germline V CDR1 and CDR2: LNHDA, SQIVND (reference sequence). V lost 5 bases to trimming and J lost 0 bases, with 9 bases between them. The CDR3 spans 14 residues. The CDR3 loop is CASSWGASTDTQYF. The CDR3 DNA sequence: TGTGCCAGTAGTTGGGGCGCGAGCACAGATACGCAGTATTTT.

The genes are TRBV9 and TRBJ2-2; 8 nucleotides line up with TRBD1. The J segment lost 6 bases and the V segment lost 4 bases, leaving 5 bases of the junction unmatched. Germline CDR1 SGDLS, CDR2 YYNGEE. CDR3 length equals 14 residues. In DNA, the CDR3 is TGTGCCAGCAGCCCCCGGACAGGGCCCGGGGAGCTGTTTTTT. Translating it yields CASSPRTGPGELFF. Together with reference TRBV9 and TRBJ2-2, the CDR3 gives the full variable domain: DSGVTQTPKHLITATGQRVTLRCSPRSGDLSVYWYQQSLDQGLQFLIQYYNGEERAKGNILERFSAQQFPDLHSELNLSSLELGDSALYFCASSPRTGPGELFFGEGSRLTVL.

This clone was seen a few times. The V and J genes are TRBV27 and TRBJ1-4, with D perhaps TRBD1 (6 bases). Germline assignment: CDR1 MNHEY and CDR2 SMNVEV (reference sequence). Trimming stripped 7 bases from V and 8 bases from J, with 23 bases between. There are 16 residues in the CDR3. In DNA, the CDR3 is TGTGCCAGCAATCTCACCGGGGGGCAGGGGTACGAAAAACTGTTTTTT. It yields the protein CASNLTGGQGYEKLFF.

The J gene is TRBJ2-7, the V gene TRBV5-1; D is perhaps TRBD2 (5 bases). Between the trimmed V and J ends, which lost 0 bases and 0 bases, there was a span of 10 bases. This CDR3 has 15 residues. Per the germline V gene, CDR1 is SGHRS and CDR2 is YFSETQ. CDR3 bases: TGCGCCAGCAGCTTGGTGGCGGGCCACTCCTACGAGCAGTACTTC. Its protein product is CASSLVAGHSYEQYF.

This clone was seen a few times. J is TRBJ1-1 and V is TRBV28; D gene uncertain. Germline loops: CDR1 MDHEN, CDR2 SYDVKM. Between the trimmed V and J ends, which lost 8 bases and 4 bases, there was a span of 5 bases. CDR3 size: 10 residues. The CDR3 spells CASSSTEAFF. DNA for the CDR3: TGTGCCAGCTCAAGCACTGAAGCTTTCTTT.

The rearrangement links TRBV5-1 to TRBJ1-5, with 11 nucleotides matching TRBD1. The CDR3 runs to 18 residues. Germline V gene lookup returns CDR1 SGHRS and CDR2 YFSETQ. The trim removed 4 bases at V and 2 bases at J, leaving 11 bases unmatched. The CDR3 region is CASSPGQGASLGNQPQHF. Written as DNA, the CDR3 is TGCGCCAGCAGCCCAGGACAGGGGGCATCTCTTGGCAATCAGCCCCAGCATTTT. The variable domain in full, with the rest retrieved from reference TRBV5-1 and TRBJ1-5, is KAGVTQTPRYLIKTRGQQVTLSCSPISGHRSVSWYQQTPGQGLQFLFEYFSETQRNKGNFPGRFSGRQFSNSRSEMNVSTLELGDSALYLCASSPGQGASLGNQPQHFGDGTRLSIL.